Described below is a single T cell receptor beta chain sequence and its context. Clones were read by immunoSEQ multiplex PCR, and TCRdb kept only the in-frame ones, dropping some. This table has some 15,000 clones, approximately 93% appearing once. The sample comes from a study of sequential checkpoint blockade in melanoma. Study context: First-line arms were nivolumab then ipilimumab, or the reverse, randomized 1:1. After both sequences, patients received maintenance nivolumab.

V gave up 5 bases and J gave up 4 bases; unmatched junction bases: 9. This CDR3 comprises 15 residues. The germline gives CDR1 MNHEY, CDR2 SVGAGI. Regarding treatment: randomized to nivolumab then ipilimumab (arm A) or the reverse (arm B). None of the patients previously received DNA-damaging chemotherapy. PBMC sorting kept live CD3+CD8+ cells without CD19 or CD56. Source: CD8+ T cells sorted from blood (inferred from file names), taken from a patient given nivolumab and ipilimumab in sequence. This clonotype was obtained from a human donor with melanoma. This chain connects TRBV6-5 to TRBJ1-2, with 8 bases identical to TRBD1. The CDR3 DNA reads TGTGCCAGCAGTCCCCAGACAGGGGCGATCTATGGCTACACCTTC. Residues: CASSPQTGAIYGYTF.